A selection of T cell receptor beta chains follows, all from one sample in a study of T cell responses to AZD1222 COVID-19 vaccine. This table comes from immunoSEQ multiplex PCR, and its TCRdb copy is limited to in-frame clones, with some not included. The sample has under 140,000 clones, roughly 93% seen once. This specimen was peripheral blood, taken 28 days after the second AZD1222 dose. The receptors derive from an adult who received the AZD1222 COVID-19 vaccine. CDR3s leave out the opening cysteine and the closing phenylalanine or tryptophan. A D gene is named only where the DNA matches it firmly.

CDR3	D	V
ASSLEGMYGYT	NA	TRBV13
ASRSTRTDTQY	NA	TRBV12-2
ASSLTSYEQY	NA	TRBV18
ASSKTSHYNEQF	TRBD2	TRBV3-1/TRBV3-2
ASSQGTTVSNQPQH	NA	TRBV4-1
ASSLTTGKETQY	NA	TRBV5-1
ASSFYSGGPQDTQY	TRBD2	TRBV7-6
ASGDLGLLYEQY	TRBD2	TRBV6-5
ARSLDCGTGGYYGYT	TRBD1	TRBV5-3
ASRVGVNSPLH	NA	TRBV6-5
ASSQDSIYPFYEQY	NA	TRBV3-1/TRBV3-2
ASGAPGEGAYNEQF	NA	TRBV12-5
ASSLRDPNSGNTIY	NA	TRBV27
ASSLGQGASYGYT	TRBD1	TRBV5-6
ASSEAGGHNEQF	TRBD2	TRBV5-1
ASSLGQGSSYEQY	TRBD1	TRBV6-5
ASSSTPGTDAWEQY	NA	TRBV7-9
ASSLVWGRGDWNTEAF	NA	TRBV5-1
ASIPTRSANEKLF	NA	TRBV14
ASGLVPRGYT	NA	TRBV12-5
ASKAGSSYNEQF	NA	TRBV3-1/TRBV3-2
ASSDGTVSLTDTQY	TRBD1	TRBV5-1
ASSFTNSPLH	NA	TRBV7-6
ASQTLGGYT	NA	TRBV6-6
ATHPGLASIEGF	TRBD2	TRBV6-5
ATSDLPDRAWLQPQH	TRBD1	TRBV24-1
ASSPGTAGGWDGYT	TRBD1	TRBV5-1
ASSPHPIGNEKLF	NA	TRBV6-5
ASSDTWSSYNEQF	NA	TRBV6-4
ASSPGHNTEAF	NA	TRBV12-3/TRBV12-4
ASSSYLSTNYGYT	NA	TRBV7-9
ASSHTGGFGTGELF	TRBD2	TRBV18